There are a few counts of the clone carrying this T cell receptor (beta chain). Unique molecular identifiers were incorporated during preparation of the TCRbeta library. TCRdb processed the PCR reads anew with MiXCR; each CDR3 protein has one entry. Of 70,000 to 95,000 distinct CDR3 sequences in the sample, 15% to 20% are singletons; the top ten hold roughly half. This CDR3 comprises 17 residues. J gave up 5 bases and V 6 bases, and 9 bases lay outside the gene matches. Germline values: CDR1 MGHRA, CDR2 YSYEKL. These data belong to a study of T-cell reconstitution after alpha-beta-depleted transplantation in children.

The sequence came from a male patient under 10 years old who had a stem cell transplant for acute lymphoblastic leukemia, so the T cells may come from the graft donor. The input for sequencing was PBMCs, mostly from graft donor cells, taken 360 days after TCRalphabeta/CD19-depleted stem cell transplant. This chain joins TRBV4-1 and TRBJ2-1, with 14 bases that match TRBD2. Written as DNA, the CDR3 is TGCGCCAGCAGTTCTCCTATGGGACTAGCGGGGGACAATGAGCAGTTCTTC. Translation gives CASSSPMGLAGDNEQFF.